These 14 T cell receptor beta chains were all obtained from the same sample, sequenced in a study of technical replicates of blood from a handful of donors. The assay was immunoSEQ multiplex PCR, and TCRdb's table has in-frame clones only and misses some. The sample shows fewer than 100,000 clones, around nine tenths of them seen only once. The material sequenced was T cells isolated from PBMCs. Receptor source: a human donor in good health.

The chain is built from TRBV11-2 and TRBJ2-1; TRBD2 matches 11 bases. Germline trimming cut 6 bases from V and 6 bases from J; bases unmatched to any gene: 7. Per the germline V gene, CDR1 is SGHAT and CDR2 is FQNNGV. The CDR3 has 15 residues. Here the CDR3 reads CASRPALAGVNEQFF. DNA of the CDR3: TGTGCCAGCAGGCCCGCACTAGCGGGAGTCAATGAGCAGTTCTTC.

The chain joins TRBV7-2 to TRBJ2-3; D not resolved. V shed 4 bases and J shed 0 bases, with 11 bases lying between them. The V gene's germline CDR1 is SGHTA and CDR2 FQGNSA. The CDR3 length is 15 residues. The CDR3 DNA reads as TGTGCCAGCAGCTGGCGACCGGAGAGCACAGATACGCAGTATTTT. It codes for CASSWRPESTDTQYF. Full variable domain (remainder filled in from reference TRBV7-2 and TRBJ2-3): GAGVSQSPSNKVTEKGKDVELRCDPISGHTALYWYRQSLGQGLEFLIYFQGNSAPDKSGLPSDRFSAERTGGSVSTLTIQRTQQEDSAVYLCASSWRPESTDTQYFGPGTRLTVL.

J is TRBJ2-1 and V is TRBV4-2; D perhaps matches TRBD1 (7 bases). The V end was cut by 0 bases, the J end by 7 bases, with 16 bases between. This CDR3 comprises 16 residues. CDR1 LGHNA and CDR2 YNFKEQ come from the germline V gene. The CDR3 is CASSQDRQGGENEQFF. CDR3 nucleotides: TGTGCCAGCAGCCAAGATCGTCAGGGGGGAGAGAATGAGCAGTTCTTC.

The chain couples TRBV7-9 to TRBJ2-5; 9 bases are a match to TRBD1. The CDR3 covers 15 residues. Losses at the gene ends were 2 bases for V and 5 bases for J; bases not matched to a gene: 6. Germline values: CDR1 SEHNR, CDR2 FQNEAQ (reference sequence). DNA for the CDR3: TGTGCCAGCAGCTTATTCTGGGACAGGGTCGAGACCCAGTACTTC. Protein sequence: CASSLFWDRVETQYF.

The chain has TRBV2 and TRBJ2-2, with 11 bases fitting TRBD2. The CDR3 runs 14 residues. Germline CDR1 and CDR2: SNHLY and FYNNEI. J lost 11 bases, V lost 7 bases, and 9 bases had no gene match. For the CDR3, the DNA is TGTGCCAGCACCGCCCCACTAGCGGGAGTAGAGCTGTTTTTT. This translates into CASTAPLAGVELFF.

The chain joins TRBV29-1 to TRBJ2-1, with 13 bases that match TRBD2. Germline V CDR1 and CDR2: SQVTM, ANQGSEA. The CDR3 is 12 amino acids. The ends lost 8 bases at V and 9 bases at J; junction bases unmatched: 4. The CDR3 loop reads CSYGLAGVEQFF. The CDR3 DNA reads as TGCAGCTACGGACTAGCGGGGGTTGAGCAGTTCTTC.

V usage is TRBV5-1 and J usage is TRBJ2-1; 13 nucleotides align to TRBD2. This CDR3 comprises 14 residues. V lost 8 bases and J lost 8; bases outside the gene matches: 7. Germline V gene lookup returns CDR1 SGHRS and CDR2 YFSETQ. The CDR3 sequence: CASGWTSGSDEQFF. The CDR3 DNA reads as TGCGCCAGTGGATGGACTAGCGGGAGCGATGAGCAGTTCTTC. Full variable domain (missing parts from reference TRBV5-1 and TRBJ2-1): KAGVTQTPRYLIKTRGQQVTLSCSPISGHRSVSWYQQTPGQGLQFLFEYFSETQRNKGNFPGRFSGRQFSNSRSEMNVSTLELGDSALYLCASGWTSGSDEQFFGPGTRLTVL.

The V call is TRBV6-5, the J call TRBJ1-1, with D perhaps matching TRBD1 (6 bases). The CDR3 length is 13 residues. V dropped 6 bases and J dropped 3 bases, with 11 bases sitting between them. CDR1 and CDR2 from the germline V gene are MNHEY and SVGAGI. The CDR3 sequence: CASRRTVDTEAFF. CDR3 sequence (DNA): TGTGCCAGCAGGAGGACAGTAGACACTGAAGCTTTCTTT.

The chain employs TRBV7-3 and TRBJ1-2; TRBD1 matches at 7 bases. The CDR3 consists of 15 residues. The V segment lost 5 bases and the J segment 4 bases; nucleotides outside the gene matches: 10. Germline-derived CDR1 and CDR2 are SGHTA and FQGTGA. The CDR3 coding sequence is TGTGCCAGCAGCCCGTCTGGAGGGGGCGGCTATGGCTACACCTTC. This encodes CASSPSGGGGYGYTF.

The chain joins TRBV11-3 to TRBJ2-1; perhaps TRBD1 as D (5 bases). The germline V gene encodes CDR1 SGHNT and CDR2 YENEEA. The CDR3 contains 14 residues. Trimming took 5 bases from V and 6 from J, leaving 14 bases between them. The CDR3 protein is CASSAGYLRNEQFF. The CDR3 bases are TGTGCCAGCAGCGCAGGGTATTTACGCAATGAGCAGTTCTTC.

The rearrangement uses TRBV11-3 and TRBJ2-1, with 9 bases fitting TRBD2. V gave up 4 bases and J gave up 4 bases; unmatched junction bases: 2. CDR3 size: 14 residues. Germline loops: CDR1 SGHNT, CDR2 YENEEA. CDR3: CASSWGLAYNEQFF. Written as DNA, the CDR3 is TGTGCCAGCAGCTGGGGACTAGCTTACAATGAGCAGTTCTTC.

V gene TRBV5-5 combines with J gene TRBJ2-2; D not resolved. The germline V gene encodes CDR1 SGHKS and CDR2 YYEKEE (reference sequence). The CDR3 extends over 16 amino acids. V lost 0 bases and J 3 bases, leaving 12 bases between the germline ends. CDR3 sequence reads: CASSLGSSGYTGELFF. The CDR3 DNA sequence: TGTGCCAGCAGCTTGGGGTCCTCCGGGTACACCGGGGAGCTGTTTTTT.

The CDR3 loop is CASSMTRTSGAYRTGELFF. DNA of the CDR3: TGTGCCAGCAGCATGACAAGGACTAGCGGAGCGTATCGGACCGGGGAGCTGTTTTTT. The J gene is TRBJ2-2, the V gene TRBV5-6; 10 positions match TRBD2. The germline V gene encodes CDR1 SGHDT and CDR2 YYEEEE. CDR3 size: 19 residues. V lost 4 bases, J lost 5 bases, and 17 bases stayed unmatched. The full variable domain, completed using reference TRBV5-6 and TRBJ2-2, is DAGVTQSPTHLIKTRGQQVTLRCSPKSGHDTVSWYQQALGQGPQFIFQYYEEEERQRGNFPDRFSGHQFPNYSSELNVNALLLGDSALYLCASSMTRTSGAYRTGELFFGEGSRLTVL.

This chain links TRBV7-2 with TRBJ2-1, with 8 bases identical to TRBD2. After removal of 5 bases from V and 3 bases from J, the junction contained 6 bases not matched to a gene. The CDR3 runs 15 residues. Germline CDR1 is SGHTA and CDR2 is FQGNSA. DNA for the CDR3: TGTGCCAGCAGCGCAACTAGCGGCTTCTACAATGAGCAGTTCTTC. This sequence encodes CASSATSGFYNEQFF.